This is a list of T cell receptor beta chains from one sample in a study of shared clonotypes between healthy human individuals. Sequenced by immunoSEQ multiplex PCR; TCRdb stores in-frame clones only, minus some. The repertoire holds some 1 million clones, more than 60% seen once, with about 1.5% in the top ten. What was sequenced was memory CD4+ T cells sorted from blood. The receptors originated from a man in his late teens or twenties in good health. Each CDR3 is given with its conserved first and last residue. The D gene is left open where the match is weak. Rows give clone size only sometimes, using once, few, many, or a class for an expanded clone.

.	.	TRBV4-1	TRBJ1-4	TGCGCCAGCAGCCAAGCCACACAGGGAAAGAATGAAAAACTGTTTTTT	CASSQATQGKNEKLFF
.	.	TRBV7-2	TRBJ2-2	TGTGCCAGCAGCTTAGGGGCAGGCACCGGGGAGCTGTTTTTT	CASSLGAGTGELFF
TRBD1	.	TRBV30	TRBJ1-2	TGTGCCTGGATCATGGGGACAGGAAGATATGGCTACACCTTC	CAWIMGTGRYGYTF
TRBD1	.	TRBV6-1	TRBJ1-5	TGTGCCAGCAGGGAGGGACAGAACTATCAGCCCCAGCATTTT	CASREGQNYQPQHF
.	.	TRBV19	TRBJ1-2	TGTGCCAGTAGTATAGATGACACGGTCTATGGCTACACCTTC	CASSIDDTVYGYTF
TRBD2	.	TRBV6-5	TRBJ2-5	TGTGCCAGCAGGTCCTCGGGGGGGCCGCAAGAGACCCAGTACTTC	CASRSSGGPQETQYF
TRBD1	few	TRBV5-4	TRBJ1-2	TGTGCCAGCAGGCAGCCGGGACAGGGCCCTGGCTACACCTTC	CASRQPGQGPGYTF
.	.	TRBV27	TRBJ2-7	TGTGCCAGCAGTTTTCCTCGACGGACTTACGAGCAGTACTTC	CASSFPRRTYEQYF
.	.	TRBV7-6	TRBJ2-2	TGTGCCAGCAGCTTATCGGGTTTAAGGACCGGGGAGCTGTTTTTT	CASSLSGLRTGELFF
TRBD1	.	TRBV15	TRBJ2-4	TGTGCCACCAGCAGAACACAGGGGATATTAGCCAAAAACATTCAGTACTTC	CATSRTQGILAKNIQYF
.	.	TRBV11-2	TRBJ1-1	TGTGCCAGCAGCCGGAGCGGGGGCTTGGGCACTGAAGCTTTCTTT	CASSRSGGLGTEAFF
TRBD1	.	TRBV5-6	TRBJ1-6	TGTGCCAGCAGCTGGGGACAGGCGAATTCACCCCTCCACTTT	CASSWGQANSPLHF
TRBD1	.	TRBV4-1	TRBJ2-7	TGCGCCAGCAGCCGACTAGGGACAGGGCAGCCTTCTTCCTACGAGCAGTACTTC	CASSRLGTGQPSSYEQYF
.	.	TRBV5-4	TRBJ2-7	TGTGCCAGCAGCTTCCGGGACTCACCCAACTACGAGCAGTACTTC	CASSFRDSPNYEQYF
TRBD1	.	TRBV5-4	TRBJ1-2	TGTGCCAGCAGCGTTAATACAGGGGCGGGTGGCTACACCTTC	CASSVNTGAGGYTF
.	.	TRBV2	TRBJ1-5	TGTGCCAGCAGTGAAGGGGCCGGAAATCAGCCCCAGCATTTT	CASSEGAGNQPQHF
.	.	TRBV7-6	TRBJ2-5	TGTGCCAGCAGCGCGTGGGAGACCCAGTACTTC	CASSAWETQYF
TRBD1	few	TRBV7-9	TRBJ2-3	TGTGCCAGCAGCTTGGGACAGGGTTACACAGATACGCAGTATTTT	CASSLGQGYTDTQYF
.	many	TRBV5-1	TRBJ2-5	TGCGCCAGCAGCTTGACAGGTCTGCCCCAGACCCAGTACTTC	CASSLTGLPQTQYF
TRBD2	.	TRBV7-9	TRBJ2-1	TGTGCCAGCAGCCCACGACTAGCGGGGGGGAGAAATGAGCAGTTCTTC	CASSPRLAGGRNEQFF
.	.	TRBV10-3	TRBJ1-2	TGTGCCATCAGAAAGGGGGACTATGGCTACACCTTC	CAIRKGDYGYTF
TRBD2	.	TRBV5-1	TRBJ2-3	TGCGCCAGCAGATCCAGCGGGGGGGCGGTAGATACGCAGTATTTT	CASRSSGGAVDTQYF
TRBD2	.	TRBV14	TRBJ2-1	TGTGCCAGCAGCCAAGGCCGGACTAGCGGAACCTACAATGAGCAGTTCTTC	CASSQGRTSGTYNEQFF
.	once	TRBV11-2	TRBJ1-2	TGTGCCAGCAGCGTGGGGGCTAACTATGGCTACACCTTC	CASSVGANYGYTF
TRBD2	.	TRBV7-2	TRBJ2-2	TGTGCCAGCAGGAGCGGGAGCGGCACCGGGGAGCTGTTTTTT	CASRSGSGTGELFF
TRBD2	.	TRBV9	TRBJ2-4	TGTGCCAGCAGCGCTAAGGGAGGGGACGTAGCCAAAAACATTCAGTACTTC	CASSAKGGDVAKNIQYF
.	few	TRBV9	TRBJ2-2	TGTGCCAGCAGCGCCCAGACAGGCGCCACCGGGGAGCTGTTTTTT	CASSAQTGATGELFF
TRBD1	.	TRBV6-1	TRBJ2-7	TGTGCCAGCAGTGTGACAGGGGGAGTCTACGAGCAGTACTTC	CASSVTGGVYEQYF
.	.	TRBV11-2	TRBJ2-7	TGTGCCAGCAGCAACTCCGGACGGAACTACGAGCAGTACTTC	CASSNSGRNYEQYF